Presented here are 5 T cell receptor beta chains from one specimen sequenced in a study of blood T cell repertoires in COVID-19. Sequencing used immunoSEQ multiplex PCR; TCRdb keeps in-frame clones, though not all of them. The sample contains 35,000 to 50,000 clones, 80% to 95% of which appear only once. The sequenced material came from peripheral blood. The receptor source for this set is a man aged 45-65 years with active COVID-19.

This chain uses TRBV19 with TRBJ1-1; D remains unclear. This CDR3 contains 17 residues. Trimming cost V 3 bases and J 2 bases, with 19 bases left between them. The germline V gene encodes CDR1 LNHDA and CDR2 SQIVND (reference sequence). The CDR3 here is CASSIDRGADVNTEAFF. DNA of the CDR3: TGTGCCAGTAGTATCGACCGGGGAGCTGATGTAAACACTGAAGCTTTCTTT.

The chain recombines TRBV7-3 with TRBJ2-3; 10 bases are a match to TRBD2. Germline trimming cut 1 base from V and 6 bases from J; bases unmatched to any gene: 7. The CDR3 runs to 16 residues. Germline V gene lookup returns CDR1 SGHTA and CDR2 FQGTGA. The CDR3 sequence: CASSLRSSGGLDTQYF. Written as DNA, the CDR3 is TGTGCCAGCAGCTTAAGGTCTAGCGGGGGCCTGGATACGCAGTATTTT.

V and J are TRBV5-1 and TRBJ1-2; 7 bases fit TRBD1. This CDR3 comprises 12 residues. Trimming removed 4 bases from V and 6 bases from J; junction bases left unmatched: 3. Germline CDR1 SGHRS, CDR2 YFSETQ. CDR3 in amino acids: CASSAGQHGYTF. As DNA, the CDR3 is TGCGCCAGCAGCGCGGGACAGCATGGCTACACCTTC.

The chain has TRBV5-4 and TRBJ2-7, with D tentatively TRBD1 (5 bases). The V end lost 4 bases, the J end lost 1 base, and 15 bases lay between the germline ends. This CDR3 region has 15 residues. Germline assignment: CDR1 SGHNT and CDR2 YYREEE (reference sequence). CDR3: CASSGRTKKSYEQYF. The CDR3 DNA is TGTGCCAGCAGCGGCCGGACAAAAAAATCCTACGAGCAGTACTTC.

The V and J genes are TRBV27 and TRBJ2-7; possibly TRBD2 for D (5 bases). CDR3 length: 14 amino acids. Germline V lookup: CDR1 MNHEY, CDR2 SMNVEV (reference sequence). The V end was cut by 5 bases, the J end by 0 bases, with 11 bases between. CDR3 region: CASSRDYSSYEQYF. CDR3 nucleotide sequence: TGTGCCAGCAGTCGAGACTATAGCTCCTACGAGCAGTACTTC.